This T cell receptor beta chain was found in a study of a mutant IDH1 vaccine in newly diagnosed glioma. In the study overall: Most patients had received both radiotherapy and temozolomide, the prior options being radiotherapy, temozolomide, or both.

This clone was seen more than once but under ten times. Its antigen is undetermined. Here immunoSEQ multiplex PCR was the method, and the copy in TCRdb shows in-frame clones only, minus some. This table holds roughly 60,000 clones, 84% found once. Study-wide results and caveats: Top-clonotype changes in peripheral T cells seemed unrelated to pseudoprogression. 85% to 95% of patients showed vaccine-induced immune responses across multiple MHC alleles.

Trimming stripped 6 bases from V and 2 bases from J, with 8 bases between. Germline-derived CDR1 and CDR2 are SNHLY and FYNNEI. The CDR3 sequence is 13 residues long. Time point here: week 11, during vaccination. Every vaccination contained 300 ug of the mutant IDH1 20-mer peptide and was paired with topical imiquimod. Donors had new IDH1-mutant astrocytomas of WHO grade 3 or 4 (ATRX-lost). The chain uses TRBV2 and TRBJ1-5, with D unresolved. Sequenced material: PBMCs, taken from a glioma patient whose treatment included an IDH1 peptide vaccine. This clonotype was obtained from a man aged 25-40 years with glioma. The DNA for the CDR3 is TGTGCCAGCAGGAGGGAGGGCAATCAGCCCCAGCATTTT. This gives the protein CASRREGNQPQHF.